These 13 T cell receptor beta chains were sequenced from one sample in a study of blood T cell repertoires in COVID-19. The protocol was immunoSEQ multiplex PCR, while the TCRdb copy is restricted to in-frame clones and leaves out a portion. Of roughly 180,000 clones listed, about 88% are singletons. The source material was peripheral blood. The receptors originated from a woman in her twenties or thirties with active or convalescent COVID-19.

V is TRBV7-2 and J is TRBJ1-1, with D possibly being TRBD1 (6 bases). Germline V gene sequence: CDR1 SGHTA, CDR2 FQGNSA. V lost 4 bases and J lost 0, with 9 bases in between. The CDR3 length is 14 residues. The CDR3 region is CASSYRDMNTEAFF. Here the CDR3 DNA reads TGTGCCAGCAGCTACAGGGACATGAACACTGAAGCTTTCTTT.

This clone appeared a few times. This rearrangement joins TRBV19 to TRBJ1-4; D is perhaps TRBD1 (6 bases). This CDR3 comprises 14 residues. CDR1 and CDR2 from the germline V gene are LNHDA and SQIVND (reference sequence). V lost 1 base, J lost 5 bases, and 8 bases lay in between. CDR3 sequence (DNA): TGTGCCAGTAGTATAGCAGGGGCCAATGAAAAACTGTTTTTT. This codes for CASSIAGANEKLFF.

The chain joins TRBV9 to TRBJ1-1; TRBD1 aligns across 8 bases. The trim removed 3 bases at V and 1 base at J, leaving 2 bases unmatched. Germline V gene lookup returns CDR1 SGDLS and CDR2 YYNGEE. The CDR3 is made up of 14 amino acids. The CDR3 spells CASSEDRANTEAFF. The CDR3 DNA sequence: TGTGCCAGCAGCGAGGACAGGGCGAACACTGAAGCTTTCTTT. Looking up the rest from reference TRBV9 and TRBJ1-1 gives the full variable domain: DSGVTQTPKHLITATGQRVTLRCSPRSGDLSVYWYQQSLDQGLQFLIQYYNGEERAKGNILERFSAQQFPDLHSELNLSSLELGDSALYFCASSEDRANTEAFFGQGTRLTVV.

The chain employs TRBV27 and TRBJ2-6; 7 nucleotides align to TRBD1. Germline trimming cut 2 bases from V and 0 bases from J; bases unmatched to any gene: 4. Germline V gene sequence: CDR1 MNHEY, CDR2 SMNVEV (reference sequence). This CDR3 comprises 17 residues. CDR3 sequence: CASSLIQGSSGANVLTF. The CDR3 nucleotides are TGTGCCAGCAGTTTAATACAGGGGAGCTCTGGGGCCAACGTCCTGACTTTC.

This sequence joins TRBV27 and TRBJ1-2; TRBD1 matches at 8 bases. V dropped 5 bases and J dropped 1; count of bases not matched to a gene: 6. Germline assignment: CDR1 MNHEY and CDR2 SMNVEV (reference sequence). CDR3 size: 15 residues. CDR3 sequence: CASSTGQGLNYGYTF. In nucleotides, the CDR3 is TGTGCCAGCAGTACCGGACAGGGCCTTAACTATGGCTACACCTTC.

V and J are TRBV6-5 and TRBJ2-2; D unresolved. The CDR3 contains 14 residues. The V and J ends lost 7 bases and 4 bases respectively, with 13 bases between them. Germline assignment: CDR1 MNHEY and CDR2 SVGAGI. This chain's CDR3 is CASKTVRSTGELFF. Written as DNA, the CDR3 is TGTGCCAGCAAAACCGTACGGAGCACCGGGGAGCTGTTTTTT.

This chain joins TRBV27 and TRBJ2-3, with D perhaps matching TRBD2 (5 bases). V lost 4 bases to trimming and J lost 5 bases, with 7 bases between them. The CDR3 covers 12 residues. Germline CDR1 is MNHEY and CDR2 is SMNVEV (reference sequence). The CDR3 DNA is TGTGCCAGCAGTTCACGGGAAGATACGCAGTATTTT. Translation: CASSSREDTQYF.

CDR3 protein: CATSSAASGDTEAFF. The CDR3 region has the DNA TGTGCCACCAGTTCAGCCGCTTCGGGGGACACTGAAGCTTTCTTT. V and J are TRBV24-1 and TRBJ1-1, with a weak D call TRBD1 (5 bases). V lost 6 bases and J lost 3, with 16 bases in between. The CDR3 extends over 15 amino acids. Germline V gene lookup returns CDR1 KGHDR and CDR2 SFDVKD.

This clone was seen only a few times. The genes are TRBV7-9 and TRBJ1-4, with 11 nucleotides matching TRBD1. V was clipped by 7 bases and J by 0 bases; unmatched bases: 7. In germline, CDR1 is SEHNR, CDR2 FQNEAQ (reference sequence). This CDR3 is 17 amino acids long. For the CDR3, the DNA is TGTGCCAGCACCAAGGGACAGGGGGATGCAACTAATGAAAAACTGTTTTTT. It codes for CASTKGQGDATNEKLFF.

This sequence joins TRBV6-5 and TRBJ1-2; possibly TRBD1 for D (5 bases). The ends were cut back, 6 bases at V and 0 bases at J, with 8 bases in the middle. CDR1 MNHEY and CDR2 SVGAGI come from the germline V gene. This CDR3 is 13 amino acids long. Here the CDR3 DNA reads TGTGCCAGCAGACTGACAGCTAACTATGGCTACACCTTC. It specifies CASRLTANYGYTF.

This clone was counted only a few times. The chain carries TRBV2 and TRBJ1-1; 8 bases map to TRBD1. The V segment lost 3 bases and the J segment 7 bases; nucleotides outside the gene matches: 4. CDR3 length equals 13 residues. Germline V CDR1 and CDR2: SNHLY, FYNNEI. The CDR3 loop is CASSETGAIEAFF. CDR3 bases: TGTGCCAGCAGTGAGACAGGGGCAATTGAAGCTTTCTTT.

The V call is TRBV4-1, the J call TRBJ1-3; weak D call: TRBD1 (6 bases). The CDR3 totals 16 residues. The germline V gene has CDR1 MGHRA and CDR2 YSYEKL. Deletions cut 3 bases from V and 0 bases from J, with 12 bases between. In nucleotides, the CDR3 is TGCGCCAGCAGCCAGGGGCCAGGGGCCTCTGGAAACACCATATATTTT. Its translation is CASSQGPGASGNTIYF.

This chain links TRBV5-1 with TRBJ2-1; TRBD2 is a possible D gene (5 bases). CDR1 and CDR2 from the germline V gene are SGHRS and YFSETQ. V lost 2 bases and J 0 bases, leaving 12 bases between the germline ends. This CDR3 comprises 16 residues. The CDR3 nucleotides read TGCGCCAGCAGCTTTGAGAGGGTGGGCTCCTACAATGAGCAGTTCTTC. Translating it yields CASSFERVGSYNEQFF.